The clone carrying this T cell receptor beta chain was detected many times. Its antigen remains unknown. The data were obtained in a study of T cell repertoires in cytomegalovirus infection. As for the study in general: An indication of both CMV infection and matching HLA type came from public TCR beta signatures. General observations from the study: Summed public TCR beta family frequency identified CMV carriers bearing the relevant HLA.

Each CDR3 protein gets one entry after TCRdb re-called the reads with MiXCR. Of about 260,000 distinct CDR3 sequences listed, around 8.7% are singletons. V was shortened by 5 bases and J by 0 bases, with 11 bases between the two germline ends. There are 15 residues in the CDR3. Germline-derived CDR1 and CDR2 are SGHTA and FQGNSA. This receptor was obtained from a human donor in good health (CMV status not recorded). Some clones in this sample may be carry-over from other donors' samples. The chain combines TRBV7-2 with TRBJ1-5, with D possibly TRBD1 on 6 matching bases. Sequencing was carried out using PBMCs. CDR3 residues: CASSPGALSNQPQHF. In DNA, the CDR3 is TGTGCCAGCAGCCCAGGGGCCCTTAGCAATCAGCCCCAGCATTTT.